The 22 T cell receptor beta chains below were found in one sample sequenced in a study of T cells in Graves' hyperthyroidism and ophthalmopathy. The source material, RNA transcripts, was used to amplify TCR beta CDR3 regions. When the TCR CDR3 underwent first-round RT-PCR, the HTBI primer set was used. From the multiplex PCR reads, TCRdb called clonotypes with MiXCR, one entry per CDR3 protein. The sample lists fewer than 450,000 distinct CDR3 sequences; roughly 17% were seen once. The specimen sequenced was blood. Receptor source: a woman aged 25 to 39 with Graves' hyperthyroidism that later progressed to Graves' ophthalmopathy.

This clonotype has at least ten counts. V gene TRBV7-6 combines with J gene TRBJ2-7; 7 bases agree with TRBD2. Germline V lookup: CDR1 SGHVS, CDR2 FNYEAQ. Trimming cost V 4 bases and J 6 bases; bases outside gene matches: 6. This CDR3 region has 13 residues. CDR3 sequence (DNA): TGTGCCAGCAGCTCTAGCGGTGTGGGCGAGCAGTACTTC. The encoded protein is CASSSSGVGEQYF.

The sample holds many counts of this clonotype. The chain has TRBV2 and TRBJ2-7, with 13 bases aligning to TRBD2. From germline, CDR1 is SNHLY and CDR2 FYNNEI. The CDR3 consists of 15 residues. V was pared by 6 bases and J by 3 bases, with 5 bases of the junction left unmatched. CDR3 amino acids: CASRQLAGGYYEQYF. Here the CDR3 DNA reads TGTGCCAGCAGGCAACTAGCGGGAGGGTACTACGAGCAGTACTTC.

This clonotype showed up many times. The rearrangement joins TRBV9 to TRBJ2-5; TRBD2 agrees at 9 bases. Trimming took 0 bases from V and 1 from J; bases not matched to a gene: 4. This CDR3 has 16 residues. Germline assignment: CDR1 SGDLS and CDR2 YYNGEE. CDR3 nucleotides: TGTGCCAGCAGCGTAGAGCTAGCGGGGTCCCAAGAGACCCAGTACTTC. Translating it yields CASSVELAGSQETQYF.

This clonotype was counted many times. The chain joins TRBV6-1 to TRBJ1-3; D uncertain. Trimming took 7 bases from V and 4 from J, leaving 11 bases between them. CDR3 length: 13 amino acids. Germline CDR1 MNHNS, CDR2 SASEGT. The CDR3 loop is CASTQNAGNTIYF. In DNA form, the CDR3 reads TGTGCCAGCACTCAAAATGCGGGAAACACCATATATTTT.

This clonotype was counted only a few times. A read error is possible here, since a much larger clone lies one base away. The genes are TRBV28 and TRBJ1-1, with TRBD1 matching over 9 bases. Trimming at V came to 8 bases and at J to 0 bases, leaving 10 bases not matched to a gene. This CDR3 has 16 amino acids. CDR1 and CDR2 from the germline V gene are MDHEN and SYDVKM. CDR3 loop: CASGPGTGIMNTEAFF. Here the CDR3 DNA reads TGTGCCAGCGGTCCCGGGACAGGGATAATGAACACTGAAGCTTTCTTT.

The sample holds many counts of this clonotype. The gene calls are TRBV29-1 and TRBJ2-1; a possible D gene is TRBD2 (5 bases). With 8 bases removed from V and 3 bases from J, the gap between germline ends came to 14 bases. Germline V gene sequence: CDR1 SQVTM, CDR2 ANQGSEA. The CDR3 is 13 residues long. The CDR3 reads CSLREPDYNEQFF. The CDR3 region has the DNA TGCAGCCTAAGGGAGCCGGACTACAATGAGCAGTTCTTC.

The chain combines TRBV6-2 or TRBV6-3 with TRBJ2-1, with unresolved D. CDR3 length equals 12 residues. From germline, CDR1 is MNHEY and CDR2 SVGEGT. V was clipped by 6 bases and J by 12 bases, with 15 bases between them. In DNA form, the CDR3 reads TGTGCCAGCAGCCCCGGCCCCGGTGGGCAGTTCTTC. Its protein product is CASSPGPGGQFF.

This clonotype was seen repeatedly, ten times or more. This chain connects TRBV27 to TRBJ2-7, with no clear D. Trimming removed 4 bases from V and 3 bases from J, with 13 bases in between. The CDR3 is made up of 14 amino acids. Germline CDR1 reads MNHEY; CDR2 reads SMNVEV (reference sequence). In DNA, the CDR3 is TGTGCCAGCAGTTCCTATAAGGTCCACTACGAGCAGTACTTC. It yields the protein CASSSYKVHYEQYF.

At least ten counts were recorded for this clonotype. The rearrangement uses TRBV3-1 and TRBJ2-2; TRBD2 is a possible D gene (6 bases). Trimming cost V 4 bases and J 4 bases, with 16 bases left between them. CDR3 size: 16 residues. The V gene's germline CDR1 is LGHDT and CDR2 YNNKEL (reference sequence). This CDR3 is CASSRRASEVTGELFF. For the CDR3, the DNA is TGTGCCAGCAGCCGAAGGGCTAGCGAGGTCACCGGGGAGCTGTTTTTT.

This clonotype has at least ten counts. V and J are TRBV7-2 and TRBJ1-2; a possible D gene is TRBD1 (6 bases). Germline V lookup: CDR1 SGHTA, CDR2 FQGNSA. The V end was cut by 1 base, the J end by 2 bases, with 11 bases between. CDR3 length: 15 residues. As DNA, the CDR3 is TGTGCCAGCAGCTTAGGAGCCGACAGGAACTATGGCTACACCTTC. Encoded protein: CASSLGADRNYGYTF.

This chain links TRBV5-1 with TRBJ2-5; TRBD2 might be the D (5 bases). Germline CDR1 SGHRS, CDR2 YFSETQ. The length of the CDR3 is 15 residues. The V end lost 4 bases, the J end lost 1 base, and 14 bases lay between the germline ends. The CDR3 sequence is CASSTNVGVQETQYF. The CDR3 DNA follows: TGCGCCAGCAGCACCAACGTCGGGGTCCAAGAGACCCAGTACTTC.

In its sample, this clonotype was seen many times. The chain recombines TRBV12-3 or TRBV12-4 with TRBJ1-3, with D possibly TRBD1 on 5 matching bases. This CDR3 comprises 14 residues. Trimming stripped 5 bases from V and 0 bases from J, with 8 bases between. The CDR3 DNA is TGTGCCAGCAGTCTGACAGTCTCTGGAAACACCATATATTTT. It encodes CASSLTVSGNTIYF.

The genes are TRBV19 and TRBJ2-2, with 10 bases aligning to TRBD2. J was trimmed by 8 bases and V by 7 bases; bases with no gene match: 7. This CDR3 is built from 14 residues. Germline-derived CDR1 and CDR2 are LNHDA and SQIVND (reference sequence). CDR3 sequence: CASIASGSLGELFF. CDR3 in DNA: TGTGCCAGTATAGCTAGCGGGAGTTTAGGGGAGCTGTTTTTT.

This clonotype has ten or more counts. The chain links TRBV20-1 to TRBJ2-3; 8 positions match TRBD1. The length of the CDR3 is 13 residues. The germline CDR1 and CDR2 sequences are DFQATT and SNEGSKA (reference sequence). V gave up 4 bases and J gave up 7 bases; unmatched junction bases: 7. This CDR3 is CSATWTGKNTQYF. CDR3 sequence (DNA): TGCAGTGCTACCTGGACAGGGAAGAATACGCAGTATTTT.

The CDR3, as DNA: TGTGCCACCAGCAGCTGGTCAGGGGACACTGAGCAGTTCTTC. This encodes CATSSWSGDTEQFF. V is TRBV15 and J is TRBJ2-1; possibly TRBD1 for D (6 bases). The germline V gene has CDR1 LNHNV and CDR2 YYDKDF (reference sequence). This CDR3 region has 14 residues. Trimming took off 3 bases at V and 9 bases at J, with 15 bases between the two ends.

This clonotype appeared many times. The chain recombines TRBV20-1 with TRBJ2-7, with 9 bases aligning to TRBD1. V gave up 3 bases and J gave up 3 bases; unmatched junction bases: 18. CDR3 size: 18 residues. CDR1 is DFQATT and CDR2 is SNEGSKA in the germline V gene (reference sequence). The CDR3: CSARIQGALSFKHYEQYF. CDR3 nucleotides: TGCAGTGCTAGGATACAGGGGGCCCTTTCATTTAAGCACTACGAGCAGTACTTC.

This clonotype was observed at least ten times. The CDR3 coding sequence is TGTGCCAGCAGTGAGGTTGAGACCCAGTACTTC. Residues: CASSEVETQYF. The rearrangement uses TRBV6-1 and TRBJ2-5; D not certain. This CDR3 has 11 amino acids. Trimming left V 3 bases short and J 5 bases short, with 4 bases between. Germline lookup yields CDR1 MNHNS and CDR2 SASEGT.

This clonotype has a count of ten or more. The chain couples TRBV18 to TRBJ2-4; maybe TRBD1 (5 bases). The V end lost 3 bases, the J end lost 4 bases, and 10 bases lay between the germline ends. The CDR3 runs to 14 residues. Germline V gene lookup returns CDR1 KGHSH and CDR2 LQKENI. Here the CDR3 reads CASSPGQGKNIQYF. CDR3 bases: TGTGCCAGCTCACCGGGTCAGGGAAAAAACATTCAGTACTTC.

This clonotype came up many times. The V call is TRBV6-2 or TRBV6-3, the J call TRBJ1-2; D is unresolved. Germline values: CDR1 MNHEY, CDR2 SVGEGT. Trimming shortened V by 2 bases and J by 4 bases, and 11 bases separated the two germline ends. This CDR3 region has 14 residues. CDR3 DNA sequence: TGTGCCAGCAGTTACCTTTCAGCCCTCTATGGCTACACCTTC. This encodes CASSYLSALYGYTF.

This clonotype was counted only a few times. This chain uses TRBV11-3 with TRBJ1-1; 7 bases agree with TRBD1. Germline V lookup: CDR1 SGHNT, CDR2 YENEEA. Losses at the gene ends were 6 bases for V and 0 bases for J; bases not matched to a gene: 10. There are 16 residues in the CDR3. The DNA of the CDR3 is TGTGCCAGCAGTTTACCCCCGGACAGGCTGAACACTGAAGCTTTCTTT. Its protein is CASSLPPDRLNTEAFF.

This clonotype was detected a few times. The chain uses TRBV4-1 and TRBJ1-2, with D unclear. Germline CDR1 is MGHRA and CDR2 is YSYEKL. V lost 2 bases and J 2 bases, leaving 12 bases between the germline ends. The CDR3 runs to 15 residues. The CDR3 DNA reads as TGCGCCAGCAGCCAACCCGGCAGCTTAAACTATGGCTACACCTTC. Translating gives CASSQPGSLNYGYTF.

Note on this clonotype: A much larger clone differs by one base, so this may be a read error. The gene calls are TRBV11-1 and TRBJ2-3; TRBD2 aligns across 11 bases. The CDR3 covers 14 residues. Germline-derived CDR1 and CDR2 are SGHAT and FQDESV (reference sequence). Losses at the gene ends were 4 bases for V and 7 bases for J; bases not matched to a gene: 4. The chain's CDR3 is CASSSGLAENTQYF. The CDR3 DNA reads TGTGCCAGCAGCTCGGGACTAGCGGAGAATACGCAGTATTTT.